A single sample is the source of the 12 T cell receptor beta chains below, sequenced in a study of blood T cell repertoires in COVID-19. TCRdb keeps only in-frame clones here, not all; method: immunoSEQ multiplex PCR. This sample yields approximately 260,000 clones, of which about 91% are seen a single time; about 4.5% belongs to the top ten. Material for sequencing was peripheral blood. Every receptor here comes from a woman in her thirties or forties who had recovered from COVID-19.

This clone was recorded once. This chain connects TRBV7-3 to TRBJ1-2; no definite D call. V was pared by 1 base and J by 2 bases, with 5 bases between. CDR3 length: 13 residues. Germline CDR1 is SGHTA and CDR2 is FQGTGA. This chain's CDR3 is CASSLNRNYGYTF. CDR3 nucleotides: TGTGCCAGCAGCTTAAATAGAAACTATGGCTACACCTTC.

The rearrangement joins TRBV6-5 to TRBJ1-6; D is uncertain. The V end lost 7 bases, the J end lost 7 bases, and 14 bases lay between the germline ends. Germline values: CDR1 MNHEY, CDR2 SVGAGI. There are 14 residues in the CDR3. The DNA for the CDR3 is TGTGCCAGCATACCGGGGAACCTGAATTCACCCCTCCACTTT. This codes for CASIPGNLNSPLHF.

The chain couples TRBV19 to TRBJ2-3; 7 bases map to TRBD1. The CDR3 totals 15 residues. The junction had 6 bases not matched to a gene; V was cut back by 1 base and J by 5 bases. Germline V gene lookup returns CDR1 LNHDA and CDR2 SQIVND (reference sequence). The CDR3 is CASSIGGQQQDTQYF. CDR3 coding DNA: TGTGCCAGTAGTATAGGGGGACAGCAACAAGATACGCAGTATTTT.

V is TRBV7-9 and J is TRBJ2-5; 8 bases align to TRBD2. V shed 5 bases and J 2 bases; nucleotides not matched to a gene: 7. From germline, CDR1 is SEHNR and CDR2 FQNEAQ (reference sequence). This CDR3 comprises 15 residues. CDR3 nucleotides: TGTGCCAGCAGCCTCGAGCGGGGGAGGCAAGAGACCCAGTACTTC. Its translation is CASSLERGRQETQYF. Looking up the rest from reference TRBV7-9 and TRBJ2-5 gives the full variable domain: DTGVSQNPRHKITKRGQNVTFRCDPISEHNRLYWYRQTLGQGPEFLTYFQNEAQLEKSRLLSDRFSAERPKGSFSTLEIQRTEQGDSAMYLCASSLERGRQETQYFGPGTRLLVL.

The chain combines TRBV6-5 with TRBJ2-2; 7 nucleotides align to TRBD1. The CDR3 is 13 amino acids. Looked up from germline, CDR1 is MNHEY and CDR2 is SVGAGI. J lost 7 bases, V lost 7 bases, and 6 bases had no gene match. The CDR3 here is CASIGQGVGELFF. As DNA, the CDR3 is TGTGCCAGCATCGGTCAGGGGGTCGGGGAGCTGTTTTTT.

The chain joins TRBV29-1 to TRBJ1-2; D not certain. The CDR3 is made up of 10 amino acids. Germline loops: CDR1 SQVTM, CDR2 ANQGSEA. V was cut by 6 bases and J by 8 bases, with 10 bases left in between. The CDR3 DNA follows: TGCAGCGTGATAGCCGAAGGCTACACCTTC. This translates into CSVIAEGYTF.

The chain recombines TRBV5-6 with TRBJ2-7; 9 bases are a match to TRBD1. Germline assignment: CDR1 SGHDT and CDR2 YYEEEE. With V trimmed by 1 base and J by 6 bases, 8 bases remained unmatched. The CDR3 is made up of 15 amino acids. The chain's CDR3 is CASSLWGQGFREQYV. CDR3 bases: TGTGCCAGCAGCTTGTGGGGACAGGGATTCCGCGAGCAGTACGTC.

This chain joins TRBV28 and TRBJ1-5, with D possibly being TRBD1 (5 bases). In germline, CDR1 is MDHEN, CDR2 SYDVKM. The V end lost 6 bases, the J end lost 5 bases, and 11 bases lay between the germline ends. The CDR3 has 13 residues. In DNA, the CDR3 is TGTGCCAGCAGCCTGGTGGGGCATCAGCCCCAGCATTTT. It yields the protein CASSLVGHQPQHF.

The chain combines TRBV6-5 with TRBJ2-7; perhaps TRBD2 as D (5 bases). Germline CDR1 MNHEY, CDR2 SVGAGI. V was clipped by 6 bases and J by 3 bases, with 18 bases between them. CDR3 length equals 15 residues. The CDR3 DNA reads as TGTGCCAGCAGGACAAGAGGGCGCCCCATCTACGAGCAGTACTTC. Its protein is CASRTRGRPIYEQYF.

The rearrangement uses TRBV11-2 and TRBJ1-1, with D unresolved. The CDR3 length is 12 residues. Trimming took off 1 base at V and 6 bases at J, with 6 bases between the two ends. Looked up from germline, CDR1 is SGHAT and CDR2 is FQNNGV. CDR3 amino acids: CASSLAGSEAFF. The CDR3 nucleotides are TGTGCCAGCAGCTTAGCCGGGTCTGAAGCTTTCTTT.

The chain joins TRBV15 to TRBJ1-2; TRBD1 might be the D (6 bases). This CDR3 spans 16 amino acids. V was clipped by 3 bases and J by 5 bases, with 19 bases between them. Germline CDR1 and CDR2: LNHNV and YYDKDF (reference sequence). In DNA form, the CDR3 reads TGTGCCACCAGCAGGCCCAAACAGGGAGCACTATATGGCTACACCTTC. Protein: CATSRPKQGALYGYTF.

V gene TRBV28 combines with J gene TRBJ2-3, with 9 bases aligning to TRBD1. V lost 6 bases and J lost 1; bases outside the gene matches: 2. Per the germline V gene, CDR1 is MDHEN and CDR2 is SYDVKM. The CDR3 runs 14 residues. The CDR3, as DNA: TGTGCCAGCAGGGGACAGGGCCGCACAGATACGCAGTATTTT. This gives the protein CASRGQGRTDTQYF.